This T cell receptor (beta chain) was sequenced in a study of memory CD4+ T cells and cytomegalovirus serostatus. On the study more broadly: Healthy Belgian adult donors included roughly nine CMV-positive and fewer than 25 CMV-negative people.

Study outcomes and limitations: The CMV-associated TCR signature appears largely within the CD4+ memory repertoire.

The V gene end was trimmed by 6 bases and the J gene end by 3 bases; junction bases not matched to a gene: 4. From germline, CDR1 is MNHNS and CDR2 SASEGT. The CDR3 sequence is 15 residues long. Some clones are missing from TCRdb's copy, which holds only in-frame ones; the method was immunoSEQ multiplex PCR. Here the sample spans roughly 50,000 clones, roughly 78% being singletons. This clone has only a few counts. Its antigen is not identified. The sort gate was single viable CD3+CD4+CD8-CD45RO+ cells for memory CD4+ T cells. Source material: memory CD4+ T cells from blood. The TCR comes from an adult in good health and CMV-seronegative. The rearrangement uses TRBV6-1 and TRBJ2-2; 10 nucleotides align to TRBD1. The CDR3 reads CASRPGQGYTGELFF. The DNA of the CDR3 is TGTGCCAGCAGGCCGGGACAGGGGTACACCGGGGAGCTGTTTTTT.